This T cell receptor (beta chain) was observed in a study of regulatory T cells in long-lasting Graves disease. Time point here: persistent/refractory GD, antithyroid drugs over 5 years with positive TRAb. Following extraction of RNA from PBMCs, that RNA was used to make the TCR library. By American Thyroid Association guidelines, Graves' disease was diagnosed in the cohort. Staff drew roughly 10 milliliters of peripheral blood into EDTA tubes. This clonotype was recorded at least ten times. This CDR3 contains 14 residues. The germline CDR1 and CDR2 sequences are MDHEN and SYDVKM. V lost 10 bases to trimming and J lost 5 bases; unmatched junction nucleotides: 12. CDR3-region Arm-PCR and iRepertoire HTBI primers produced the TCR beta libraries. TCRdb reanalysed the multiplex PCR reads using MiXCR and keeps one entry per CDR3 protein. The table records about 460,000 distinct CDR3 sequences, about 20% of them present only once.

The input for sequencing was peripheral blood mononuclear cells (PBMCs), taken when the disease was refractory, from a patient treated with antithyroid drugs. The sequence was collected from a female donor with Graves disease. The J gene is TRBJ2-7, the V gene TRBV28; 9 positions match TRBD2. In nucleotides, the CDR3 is TGTGCCACCCAGGGAGCGGGGGGCTTCCACGAGCAGTACTTC. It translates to CATQGAGGFHEQYF.